Each of the 8 T cell receptor beta chains below was sequenced from the same sample in a study of technical replicates of blood from a handful of donors. Sequencing used immunoSEQ multiplex PCR; TCRdb keeps in-frame clones, though not all of them. The sample lists about 18,000 clones, 70% to 85% seen once, with about 9.4% in the top ten. Sequenced material: PBMCs. Receptor source: a human donor in good health. Some clones in this sample may be carry-over from other donors' samples.

This clone was observed a few times. At one end the junction does not follow the germline gene, possibly because of a read error. This chain uses TRBV6-1 with TRBJ1-3, with D possibly matching TRBD1 (6 bases). Looked up from germline, CDR1 is MNHNS and CDR2 is SASEGT. The CDR3 has 15 amino acids. The CDR3 DNA reads TGTGCCAGCAGTGAAGGGGCCTACAGGGCCGAGCCTTGTCGTTTT. Translated: CASSEGAYRAEPCRF.

The V call is TRBV25-1, the J call TRBJ1-2, with TRBD1 matching over 8 bases. The junction had 12 bases not matched to a gene; V was cut back by 8 bases and J by 7 bases. The CDR3 loop spans 14 amino acids. CDR1 MGHDK and CDR2 SYGVNS come from the germline V gene. CDR3 sequence (DNA): TGTGCCAGCTCTACACCGACAGGGGCTTTTGGCTACACCTTC. Its translation: CASSTPTGAFGYTF.

The chain joins TRBV10-2 to TRBJ2-2; 9 bases fit TRBD2. CDR3 size: 17 residues. V lost 7 bases to trimming and J lost 7 bases; unmatched junction nucleotides: 16. Looked up from germline, CDR1 is WSHSY and CDR2 is SAAADI. For the CDR3, the DNA is TGCGCCAGCAAACACACTGCGGCGGGAGGGCCAGTCGGGGAGCTGTTTTTT. Residues: CASKHTAAGGPVGELFF.

The V gene is TRBV2, the J gene TRBJ2-7; D is possibly TRBD2 (6 bases). V was cut by 3 bases and J by 2 bases, with 11 bases left in between. The CDR3 consists of 14 residues. The V gene's germline CDR1 is SNHLY and CDR2 FYNNEI. The CDR3 sequence is CASSDEGLPYEQYF. In DNA form, the CDR3 reads TGTGCCAGCAGTGATGAGGGACTCCCCTACGAGCAGTACTTC.

The gene calls are TRBV5-1 and TRBJ2-7; the D gene is possibly TRBD2 (7 bases). The CDR3 runs to 18 residues. From germline, CDR1 is SGHRS and CDR2 YFSETQ. With 4 bases removed from V and 1 base from J, the gap between germline ends came to 24 bases. The CDR3 loop reads CASSPWEGGGSLSYEQYF. CDR3 DNA: TGCGCCAGCAGCCCCTGGGAGGGGGGCGGGAGCTTATCCTACGAGCAGTACTTC.

In regard to this clone: Relative to the germline gene, one junction end is altered; a read error may explain this. V gene TRBV29-1 combines with J gene TRBJ2-7; 9 bases fit TRBD1. CDR3 length: 14 residues. The germline V gene has CDR1 SQVTM and CDR2 ANQGSEA. Written as DNA, the CDR3 is TGCAGCGTCGAAGCCGGGACAGGGATTTACGAGCAGTACTTC. Translation: CSVEAGTGIYEQYF.

This clone was picked up a small number of times. The chain carries TRBV18 and TRBJ2-7; D might be TRBD2 (5 bases). V lost 2 bases to trimming and J lost 4 bases, with 15 bases between them. CDR1 and CDR2 (germline): KGHSH, LQKENI. This CDR3 is built from 15 residues. CDR3 residues: CASSPNQDSVYEQYF. CDR3 DNA sequence: TGTGCCAGCTCACCAAACCAGGACTCGGTATACGAGCAGTACTTC. Together with reference TRBV18 and TRBJ2-7, the CDR3 gives the full variable domain: NAGVMQNPRHLVRRRGQEARLRCSPMKGHSHVYWYRQLPEEGLKFMVYLQKENIIDESGMPKERFSAEFPKEGPSILRIQQVVRGDSAAYFCASSPNQDSVYEQYFGPGTRLTVT.

The genes are TRBV19 and TRBJ2-5; TRBD2 matches 7 bases. Unmatched junction bases numbered 5, after V lost 5 bases and J lost 5 bases. The CDR3 totals 13 residues. Germline lookup yields CDR1 LNHDA and CDR2 SQIVND (reference sequence). The CDR3 nucleotides read TGTGCCAGTAGTTGGGGGGGGTCGGAGACCCAGTACTTC. Translation: CASSWGGSETQYF.